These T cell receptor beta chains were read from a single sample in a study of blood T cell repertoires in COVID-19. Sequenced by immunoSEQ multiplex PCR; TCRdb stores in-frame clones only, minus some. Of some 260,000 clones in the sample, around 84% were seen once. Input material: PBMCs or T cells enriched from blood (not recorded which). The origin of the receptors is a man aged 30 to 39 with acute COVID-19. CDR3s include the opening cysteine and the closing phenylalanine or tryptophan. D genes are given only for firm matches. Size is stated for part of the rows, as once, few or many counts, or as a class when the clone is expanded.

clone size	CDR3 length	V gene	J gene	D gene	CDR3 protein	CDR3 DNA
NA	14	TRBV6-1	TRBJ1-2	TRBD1	CASSEGRDSYGYTF	TGTGCCAGCAGTGAAGGTCGGGACAGTTATGGCTACACCTTC
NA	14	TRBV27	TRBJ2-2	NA	CASSFGLLTGELFF	TGTGCCAGCAGTTTTGGCCTTTTAACCGGGGAGCTGTTTTTT
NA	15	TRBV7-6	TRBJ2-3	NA	CASSFTGSLTDTQYF	TGTGCCAGCAGCTTCACGGGATCCCTCACAGATACGCAGTATTTT
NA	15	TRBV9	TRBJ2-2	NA	CASSAGTQNTGELFF	TGTGCCAGCAGCGCCGGGACACAGAACACCGGGGAGCTGTTTTTT
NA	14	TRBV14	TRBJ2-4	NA	CASSPTGTKNIQYF	TGTGCCAGCAGCCCCACCGGGACCAAAAACATTCAGTACTTC
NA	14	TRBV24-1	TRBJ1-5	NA	CATSLPGGNQPQHF	TGTGCCACCAGTCTTCCAGGGGGCAATCAGCCCCAGCATTTT
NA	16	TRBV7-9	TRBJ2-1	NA	CASSLGLLINYNEQFF	TGTGCCAGCAGCTTAGGACTATTAATTAATTACAATGAGCAGTTCTTC
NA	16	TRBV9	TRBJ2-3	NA	CASSAGSLISSDTQYF	TGTGCCAGCAGCGCCGGGTCCCTAATTTCCAGTGATACGCAGTATTTT
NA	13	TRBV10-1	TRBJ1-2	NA	CASSESGTRGYTF	TGCGCCAGCAGTGAGTCCGGTACGCGGGGCTACACCTTC
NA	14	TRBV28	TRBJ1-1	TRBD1	CAIDRDRVRTEAFF	TGTGCCATCGACCGGGACAGGGTTAGAACTGAAGCTTTCTTT
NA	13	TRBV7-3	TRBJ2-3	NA	CASSSLAADTQYF	TGTGCCAGCAGCTCACTAGCCGCAGATACGCAGTATTTT
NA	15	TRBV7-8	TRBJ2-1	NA	CASTKHRISRDEQFF	TGTGCCAGCACCAAACACCGGATCTCCCGGGATGAGCAGTTCTTC
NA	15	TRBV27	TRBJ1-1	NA	CASSIDRLMNTEAFF	TGTGCCAGCAGTATCGACAGGTTAATGAACACTGAAGCTTTCTTT
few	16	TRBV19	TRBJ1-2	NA	CASSMAAGGGGGGYTF	TGTGCCAGTAGTATGGCCGCCGGGGGAGGGGGAGGCGGCTACACCTTC
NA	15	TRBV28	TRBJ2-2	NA	CASRPTGGVTGELFF	TGTGCCAGCAGACCGACTGGCGGGGTCACCGGGGAGCTGTTTTTT
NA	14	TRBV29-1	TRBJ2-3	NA	CSVVALASTDTQYF	TGCAGCGTTGTTGCGCTAGCGAGCACAGATACGCAGTATTTT
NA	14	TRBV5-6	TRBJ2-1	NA	CASSLVGVHNEQFF	TGTGCCAGCAGCTTGGTAGGGGTACACAATGAGCAGTTCTTC
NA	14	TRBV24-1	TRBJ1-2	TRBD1	CATSDVKGAGGYTF	TGTGCCACCAGTGATGTGAAGGGGGCGGGTGGCTACACCTTC
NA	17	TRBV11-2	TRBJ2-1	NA	CASNNDLAYLSYNEQFF	TGTGCCAGCAACAATGATCTAGCTTACCTATCCTACAATGAGCAGTTCTTC
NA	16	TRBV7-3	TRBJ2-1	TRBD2	CASRRAPSGIENEQFF	TGTGCCAGCAGGAGGGCGCCTAGCGGGATAGAGAATGAGCAGTTCTTC
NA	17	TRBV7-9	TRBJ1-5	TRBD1	CASSLGGQGVSNQPQHF	TGTGCCAGCAGCTTAGGGGGACAGGGGGTTTCAAATCAGCCCCAGCATTTT
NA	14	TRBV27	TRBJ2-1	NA	CASNSGMSYNEQFF	TGTGCCAGCAATAGCGGTATGTCCTACAATGAGCAGTTCTTC
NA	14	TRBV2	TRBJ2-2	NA	CASSGGLNTGELFF	TGTGCCAGCAGTGGCGGACTGAACACCGGGGAGCTGTTTTTT
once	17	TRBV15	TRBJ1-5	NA	CATSKNPTDNSNQPQHF	TGTGCCACCAGCAAAAACCCTACGGACAATAGCAATCAGCCCCAGCATTTT
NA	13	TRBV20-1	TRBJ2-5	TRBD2	CSASTLAGTTQYF	TGCAGTGCTAGTACTCTAGCGGGGACGACCCAGTACTTC
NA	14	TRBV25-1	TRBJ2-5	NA	CASSDQRFQKTQYF	TGTGCCAGCAGTGACCAGCGTTTCCAGAAGACCCAGTACTTC
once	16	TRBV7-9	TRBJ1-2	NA	CASSSSDRQFHYGYTF	TGTGCCAGCAGCTCGTCAGACAGGCAATTCCACTATGGCTACACCTTC
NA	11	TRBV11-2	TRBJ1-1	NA	CASSLNLEAFF	TGTGCCAGCAGCTTAAATCTTGAAGCTTTCTTT
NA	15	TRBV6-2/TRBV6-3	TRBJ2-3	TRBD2	CASSPGTRQMEAQYF	TGTGCCAGCAGTCCCGGGACTAGACAGATGGAAGCGCAGTATTTT
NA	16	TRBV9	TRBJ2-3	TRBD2	CASSVGPGTTSDTQYF	TGTGCCAGCAGCGTAGGTCCCGGGACTACCAGTGATACGCAGTATTTT
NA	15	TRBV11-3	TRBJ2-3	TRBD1	CASSPPGQLTDTQYF	TGTGCCAGCAGCCCACCGGGACAGCTCACAGATACGCAGTATTTT
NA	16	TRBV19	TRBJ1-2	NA	CASSSGTPKGNYGYTF	TGTGCCAGTAGTTCCGGGACACCCAAGGGGAACTATGGCTACACCTTC
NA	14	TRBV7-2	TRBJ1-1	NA	CASSVQGMNTEAFF	TGTGCCAGCAGCGTACAGGGCATGAACACTGAAGCTTTCTTT
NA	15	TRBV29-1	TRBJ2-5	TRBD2	CSVTIAGASQETQYF	TGCAGCGTTACTATAGCGGGGGCCTCCCAAGAGACCCAGTACTTC
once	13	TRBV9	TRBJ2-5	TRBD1	CASSYRGFGTQYF	TGTGCCAGCAGCTACAGGGGTTTTGGGACCCAGTACTTC
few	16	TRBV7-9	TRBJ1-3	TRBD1	CASTSAGTVSGNTIYF	TGTGCCAGCACTTCCGCCGGGACAGTCTCTGGAAACACCATATATTTT
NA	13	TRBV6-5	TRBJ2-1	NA	CASRSPSRDEQFF	TGTGCCAGCCGTTCGCCTAGTAGAGATGAGCAGTTCTTC
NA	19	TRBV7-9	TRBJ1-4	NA	CASSLGKRGGSSTNEKLFF	TGTGCCAGCAGCTTAGGAAAACGGGGGGGTTCGTCGACTAATGAAAAACTGTTTTTT
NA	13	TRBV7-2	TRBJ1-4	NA	CASRRSGGEKLFF	TGTGCCAGCAGAAGGTCGGGGGGAGAAAAACTGTTTTTT
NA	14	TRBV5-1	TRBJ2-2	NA	CASSFGGGSGELFF	TGCGCCAGCAGCTTTGGCGGGGGCTCCGGGGAGCTGTTTTTT
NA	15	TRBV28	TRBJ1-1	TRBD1	CASTPPGQRNTEAFF	TGTGCCAGCACACCTCCGGGACAGCGGAACACTGAAGCTTTCTTT
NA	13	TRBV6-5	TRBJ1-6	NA	CASRRDSNSPLHF	TGTGCCAGCAGGCGGGACTCCAATTCACCCCTCCACTTT
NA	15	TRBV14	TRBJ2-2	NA	CASSSQGVGTGELFF	TGTGCCAGCAGCTCACAGGGAGTCGGCACCGGGGAGCTGTTTTTT
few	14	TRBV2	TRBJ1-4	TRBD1	CASNTGANNEKLFF	TGTGCCAGCAATACAGGGGCCAACAATGAAAAACTGTTTTTT
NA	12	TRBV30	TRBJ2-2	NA	CAWAEVTGELFF	TGTGCCTGGGCGGAAGTCACCGGGGAGCTGTTTTTT